Shown below are 3 T cell receptor beta chains from a single sample sequenced in a study of T cells and Merkel cell carcinoma outcomes (dated by TCRdb to 2020 to 2022). The protocol used for the library was the immunoSEQ multiplex PCR assay. As stored in TCRdb, this immuneACCESS dataset retains in-frame rearrangements with V and J assigned. A fraction of the clones does not appear; measured against another copy, unresolved V genes explain less than half of the discrepancy, and the remainder lacks a known reason. The sample table shows approximately 7,000 clones, and 90% are seen once. The top ten hold 2.5% to 3% of the sample. Material: tumor tissue from Merkel cell carcinoma. The source is a human donor with Merkel cell carcinoma.

This clone came up once. This chain joins TRBV6-1 and TRBJ2-6; no definite D call. Trimming took 0 bases from V and 2 from J, leaving 5 bases between them. CDR1 is MNHNS and CDR2 is SASEGT in the germline V gene. The CDR3 contains 15 residues. In DNA, the CDR3 is TGTGCCAGCAGTGAAGCGTCGACTGGGGCCAACGTCCTGACTTTC. Translating it yields CASSEASTGANVLTF.

The rearrangement links TRBV9 to TRBJ2-1; 8 bases map to TRBD2. CDR1 is SGDLS and CDR2 is YYNGEE in the germline V gene. The CDR3 is made up of 16 amino acids. After removal of 1 base from V and 3 bases from J, the junction contained 6 bases not matched to a gene. CDR3 in DNA: TGTGCCAGCAGCGTATGGGTTAGCGGGGTCTACAATGAGCAGTTCTTC. It encodes CASSVWVSGVYNEQFF.

The chain links TRBV7-2 to TRBJ1-2; TRBD1 matches at 10 bases. CDR3 length: 15 residues. V lost 5 bases to trimming and J lost 7 bases; unmatched junction nucleotides: 10. CDR1 is SGHTA, CDR2 FQGNSA, per germline. The CDR3 protein is CASSTRQGARSGYTF. CDR3 bases: TGTGCCAGCAGCACCCGACAGGGGGCGCGCAGTGGCTACACCTTC.